One TCR beta chain is described in this entry. Its antigen is not known. Time point specified: newly diagnosed, previously untreated cHL patient sample. Thawed PBMCs yielded CD4+ T cells through magnetic negative selection. The authors compared against newly diagnosed, untreated classical Hodgkin lymphoma PBMCs. This sample is drawn from a study of PD-1 blockade in classical Hodgkin lymphoma. Overall study findings and caveats: Relapsed/refractory patients reportedly had the lowest baseline TCR diversity, below newly diagnosed patients, who were below healthy donors.

The assay was immunoSEQ multiplex PCR, and TCRdb's table has in-frame clones only and misses some. The repertoire holds roughly 16,000 clones, with roughly 90% as singletons. V lost 3 bases and J lost 2, with 14 bases in between. This CDR3 is 15 amino acids long. Germline values: CDR1 SGHAT, CDR2 FQDESV (reference sequence). The sequence came from a human donor with classical Hodgkin lymphoma. This chain uses TRBV11-1 with TRBJ2-7, with unresolved D. The specimen was CD4+ T cells from blood. This CDR3 is CASSFAGVETYEQYF. CDR3 in DNA: TGTGCCAGCAGCTTTGCTGGGGTTGAGACCTACGAGCAGTACTTC.